This T cell receptor (beta chain) is from a study of technical replicates of blood from several donors. This clone has just one count. Produced via immunoSEQ multiplex PCR; TCRdb's table is partial and in-frame only. The data show fewer than 100,000 clones, with over 85% seen just once and over 0.25% held by the top ten. The CDR3 totals 15 residues. Trimming removed 6 bases at V and 0 bases at J, with 15 bases between. Germline lookup yields CDR1 MGHRA and CDR2 YSYEKL. The rearrangement joins TRBV4-1 to TRBJ2-7, with a weak D call TRBD2 (5 bases). The sequenced material came from T cells isolated from PBMCs. The receptor's source is a human donor in good health. The CDR3 DNA is TGCGCCAGCAGATATGACTACGGGGACTCCTACGAGCAGTACTTC. Translated: CASRYDYGDSYEQYF.